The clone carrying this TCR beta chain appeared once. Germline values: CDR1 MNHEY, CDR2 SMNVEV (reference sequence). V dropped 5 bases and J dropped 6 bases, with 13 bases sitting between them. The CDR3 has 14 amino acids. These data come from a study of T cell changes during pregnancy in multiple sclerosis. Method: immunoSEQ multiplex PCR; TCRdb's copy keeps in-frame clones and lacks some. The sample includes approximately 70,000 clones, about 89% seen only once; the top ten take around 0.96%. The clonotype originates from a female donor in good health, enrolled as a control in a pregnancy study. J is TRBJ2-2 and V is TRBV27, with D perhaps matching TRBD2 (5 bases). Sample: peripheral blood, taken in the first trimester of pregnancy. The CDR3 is CASSPRLRAGELFF. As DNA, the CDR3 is TGTGCCAGCAGTCCCCGTTTGAGGGCCGGGGAGCTGTTTTTT.